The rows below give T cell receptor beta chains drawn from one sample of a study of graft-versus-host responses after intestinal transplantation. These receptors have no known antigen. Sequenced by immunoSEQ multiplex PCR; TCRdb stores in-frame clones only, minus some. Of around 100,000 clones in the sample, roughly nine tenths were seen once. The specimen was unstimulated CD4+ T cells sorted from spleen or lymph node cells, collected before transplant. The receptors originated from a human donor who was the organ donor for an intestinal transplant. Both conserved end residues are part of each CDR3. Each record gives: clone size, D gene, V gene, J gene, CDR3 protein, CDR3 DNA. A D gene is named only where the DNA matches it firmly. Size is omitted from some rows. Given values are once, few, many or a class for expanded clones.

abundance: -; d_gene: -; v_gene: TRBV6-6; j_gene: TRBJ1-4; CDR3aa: CASSYSEEKLFF; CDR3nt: TGTGCCAGCAGTTACTCGGAGGAAAAACTGTTTTTT
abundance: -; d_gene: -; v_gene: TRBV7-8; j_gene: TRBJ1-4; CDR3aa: CASSSQGATNEKLFF; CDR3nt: TGTGCCAGCAGCTCGCAGGGTGCAACTAATGAAAAACTGTTTTTT
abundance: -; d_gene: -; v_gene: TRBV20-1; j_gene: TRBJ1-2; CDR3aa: CSVNWVLGYTF; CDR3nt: TGCAGTGTGAACTGGGTTCTCGGCTACACCTTC
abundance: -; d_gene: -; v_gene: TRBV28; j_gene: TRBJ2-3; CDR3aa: CASSAASDTQYF; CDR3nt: TGTGCCAGCTCCGCGGCATCAGATACGCAGTATTTT
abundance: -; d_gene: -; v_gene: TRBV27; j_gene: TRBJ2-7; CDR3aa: CASSLFKGLYEQYF; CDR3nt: TGTGCCAGCAGTTTATTTAAGGGTCTCTACGAGCAGTACTTC
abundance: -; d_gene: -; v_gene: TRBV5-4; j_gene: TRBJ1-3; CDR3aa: CASSFGNTIYF; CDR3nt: TGTGCCAGCAGCTTCGGAAACACCATATATTTT
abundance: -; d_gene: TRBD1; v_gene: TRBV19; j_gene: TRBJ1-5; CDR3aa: CASRRGQGGNSNQPQHF; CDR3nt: TGTGCCTCAAGGAGGGGACAGGGGGGCAATAGCAATCAGCCCCAGCATTTT
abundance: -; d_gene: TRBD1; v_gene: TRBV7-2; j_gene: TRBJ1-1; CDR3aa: CASSPRTGVGTEAFF; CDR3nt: TGTGCCAGCAGCCCGCGGACAGGGGTGGGCACTGAAGCTTTCTTT
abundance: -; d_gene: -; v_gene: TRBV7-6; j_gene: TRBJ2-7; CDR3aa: CASSLAGATYEQYF; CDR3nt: TGTGCCAGCAGCTTAGCAGGGGCAACCTACGAGCAGTACTTC
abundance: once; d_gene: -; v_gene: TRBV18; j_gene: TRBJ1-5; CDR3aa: CASSPYGHSNQPQHF; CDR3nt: TGTGCCAGCTCACCATACGGACATAGCAATCAGCCCCAGCATTTT
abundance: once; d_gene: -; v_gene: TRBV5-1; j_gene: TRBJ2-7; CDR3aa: CASSLGTAQRVYEQYF; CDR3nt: TGCGCCAGCAGCTTGGGGACAGCCCAACGAGTCTACGAGCAGTACTTC